These 23 T cell receptor beta chains came from one sample sequenced in a study of blood T cell repertoires in COVID-19. Repertoires were generated with immunoSEQ multiplex PCR, while TCRdb's copy carries only in-frame clones and drops some. The sample lists more than 200,000 clones, about 80% occurring once. The sequencing input was peripheral blood. Receptors were obtained from a man aged 45-65 years with active or convalescent COVID-19.

V gene TRBV30 combines with J gene TRBJ1-6, with D perhaps TRBD1 (6 bases). This CDR3 has 15 amino acids. Trimming shortened V by 3 bases and J by 4 bases, and 13 bases separated the two germline ends. The germline CDR1 and CDR2 sequences are GTSNPN and SVGIG (reference sequence). CDR3 bases: TGTGCCTGGAGCCCACTCCAGGGGTATAATTCACCCCTCCACTTT. Residues: CAWSPLQGYNSPLHF.

The rearrangement links TRBV10-2 to TRBJ1-5; 9 nucleotides align to TRBD1. CDR1 and CDR2 (germline): WSHSY, SAAADI. V shed 2 bases and J 5 bases; nucleotides not matched to a gene: 7. CDR3 length equals 16 residues. CDR3 sequence: CASSERGTGRDQPQHF. CDR3 DNA sequence: TGCGCCAGCAGTGAGAGGGGGACAGGGAGGGATCAGCCCCAGCATTTT.

The V and J genes are TRBV28 and TRBJ2-2; maybe TRBD1 (6 bases). Trimming left V 3 bases short and J 3 bases short, with 11 bases between. Germline assignment: CDR1 MDHEN and CDR2 SYDVKM. The CDR3 consists of 15 residues. The chain's CDR3 is CASSFTGRYTGELFF. The CDR3 DNA follows: TGTGCCAGCAGTTTTACAGGGCGGTACACCGGGGAGCTGTTTTTT. Complete variable domain (other parts from reference TRBV28 and TRBJ2-2): DVKVTQSSRYLVKRTGEKVFLECVQDMDHENMFWYRQDPGLGLRLIYFSYDVKMKEKGDIPEGYSVSREKKERFSLILESASTNQTSMYLCASSFTGRYTGELFFGEGSRLTVL.

This clone was picked up one time. This chain uses TRBV19 with TRBJ1-6, with D uncertain. Trimming shortened V by 2 bases and J by 2 bases, and 13 bases separated the two germline ends. CDR3 size: 17 residues. Germline CDR1 is LNHDA and CDR2 is SQIVND (reference sequence). The DNA of the CDR3 is TGTGCCAGTAGTATAAGTCAGTACGAAACCTATAATTCACCCCTCCACTTT. Encoded protein: CASSISQYETYNSPLHF. The whole variable domain, remainder taken from reference TRBV19 and TRBJ1-6, is DGGITQSPKYLFRKEGQNVTLSCEQNLNHDAMYWYRQDPGQGLRLIYYSQIVNDFQKGDIAEGYSVSREKKESFPLTVTSAQKNPTAFYLCASSISQYETYNSPLHFGNGTRLTVT.

The rearrangement uses TRBV11-2 and TRBJ2-1; TRBD2 is a possible D gene (6 bases). Germline lookup yields CDR1 SGHAT and CDR2 FQNNGV. This CDR3 is 13 amino acids long. Trimming took 5 bases from V and 8 from J, leaving 13 bases between them. The CDR3 reads CASSPRTNYEQFF. DNA for the CDR3: TGTGCCAGCAGCCCCCGGACTAACTATGAGCAGTTCTTC. The full variable domain, rest sourced from reference TRBV11-2 and TRBJ2-1, is EAGVAQSPRYKIIEKRQSVAFWCNPISGHATLYWYQQILGQGPKLLIQFQNNGVVDDSQLPKDRFSAERLKGVDSTLKIQPAKLEDSAVYLCASSPRTNYEQFFGPGTRLTVL.

This chain joins TRBV6-5 and TRBJ2-7; D might be TRBD2 (6 bases). V lost 8 bases, J lost 0 bases, and 17 bases lay in between. Germline CDR1 is MNHEY and CDR2 is SVGAGI. The CDR3 has 15 residues. Written as DNA, the CDR3 is TGTGCCAGCGGATCCAGGGACTTATTCTCCTACGAGCAGTACTTC. This translates into CASGSRDLFSYEQYF.

In nucleotides, the CDR3 is TGTGCCAGCAGCTTAGGGGGGGGGCAACGCACAGATACGCAGTATTTT. Translating it yields CASSLGGGQRTDTQYF. The chain couples TRBV7-2 to TRBJ2-3, with D possibly matching TRBD2 (7 bases). The CDR3 loop spans 16 amino acids. Trimming removed 1 base from V and 1 base from J, with 12 bases in between. The germline V gene encodes CDR1 SGHTA and CDR2 FQGNSA. Full variable domain (remainder filled in from reference TRBV7-2 and TRBJ2-3): GAGVSQSPSNKVTEKGKDVELRCDPISGHTALYWYRQSLGQGLEFLIYFQGNSAPDKSGLPSDRFSAERTGGSVSTLTIQRTQQEDSAVYLCASSLGGGQRTDTQYFGPGTRLTVL.

The chain uses TRBV4-3 and TRBJ1-4; D is perhaps TRBD1 (5 bases). V was trimmed by 0 bases and J by 6 bases, leaving 14 bases between them. Per the germline V gene, CDR1 is LGHNA and CDR2 is YSLEER. There are 16 residues in the CDR3. The CDR3 reads CASSQDYGGWDEKLFF. The CDR3 nucleotides read TGCGCCAGCAGCCAAGATTACGGGGGTTGGGATGAAAAACTGTTTTTT.

The chain employs TRBV4-3 and TRBJ1-4; 7 bases fit TRBD1. Per the germline V gene, CDR1 is LGHNA and CDR2 is YSLEER. Trimming removed 0 bases from V and 8 bases from J; junction bases left unmatched: 9. This CDR3 has 16 residues. The DNA for the CDR3 is TGCGCCAGCAGCCAAGACCCACAGGGGACCGGCGAAAAACTGTTTTTT. Its protein product is CASSQDPQGTGEKLFF.

This sequence joins TRBV12-5 and TRBJ1-3, with D possibly matching TRBD1 (6 bases). V lost 1 base and J lost 0, with 10 bases in between. This CDR3 has 16 amino acids. The germline CDR1 and CDR2 sequences are LGHNT and FRNRAP. The CDR3 sequence is CASGLGRQASGNTIYF. CDR3 coding DNA: TGTGCTAGTGGTTTGGGACGACAGGCCTCTGGAAACACCATATATTTT.

The chain joins TRBV30 to TRBJ2-1; TRBD2 agrees at 13 bases. From germline, CDR1 is GTSNPN and CDR2 SVGIG (reference sequence). The CDR3 extends over 18 amino acids. Trimming removed 0 bases from V and 1 base from J; junction bases left unmatched: 6. This chain's CDR3 is CAWSVTSGGDLSYNEQFF. The CDR3 nucleotides read TGTGCCTGGAGTGTAACTAGCGGGGGGGATCTATCCTACAATGAGCAGTTCTTC. Full variable domain (missing parts from reference TRBV30 and TRBJ2-1): SQTIHQWPATLVQPVGSPLSLECTVEGTSNPNLYWYRQAAGRGLQLLFYSVGIGQISSEVPQNLSASRPQDRQFILSSKKLLLSDSGFYLCAWSVTSGGDLSYNEQFFGPGTRLTVL.

The chain has TRBV19 and TRBJ2-7; 8 nucleotides match TRBD1. CDR1 and CDR2 (germline): LNHDA, SQIVND (reference sequence). This CDR3 has 17 amino acids. Trimming cost V 3 bases and J 2 bases; bases outside gene matches: 12. CDR3 sequence reads: CASSITPQGALAYEQYF. The CDR3 DNA reads as TGTGCCAGTAGTATTACCCCCCAGGGGGCATTAGCCTACGAGCAGTACTTC.

The V call is TRBV9, the J call TRBJ2-1; 9 positions agree with TRBD1. Per germline, CDR1 SGDLS and CDR2 YYNGEE. This CDR3 contains 16 residues. J lost 4 bases, V lost 4 bases, and 9 bases had no gene match. As DNA, the CDR3 is TGTGCCAGCAGCCCTCAGGGACAGGGATTATACAATGAGCAGTTCTTC. Translating gives CASSPQGQGLYNEQFF.

This clone was found a few times. The chain carries TRBV5-4 and TRBJ2-7, with D possibly being TRBD2 (6 bases). The CDR3 extends over 13 amino acids. The germline gives CDR1 SGHNT, CDR2 YYREEE (reference sequence). Trimming stripped 2 bases from V and 7 bases from J, with 13 bases between. The CDR3 coding sequence is TGTGCCAGCAGCTTACCGGGGGTCAAAGAGCAGTACTTC. This translates into CASSLPGVKEQYF.

This chain connects TRBV7-2 to TRBJ2-2, with D perhaps TRBD1 (6 bases). CDR3 length: 15 amino acids. Germline lookup yields CDR1 SGHTA and CDR2 FQGNSA. The V gene lost 4 bases and the J gene lost 0 bases, with 9 bases spanning the gap. The CDR3 region has the DNA TGTGCCAGCAGCTGGGGACACTCGAACACCGGGGAGCTGTTTTTT. Its translation is CASSWGHSNTGELFF.

As to this clone: This may come from a read error, since a much larger clone is one base off. Other DNA sequences in the sample encode the same CDR3. The J gene is TRBJ2-7, the V gene TRBV6-1, with TRBD2 matching 9 bases. CDR3 size: 16 residues. Germline assignment: CDR1 MNHNS and CDR2 SASEGT. CDR3 residues: CARSDQGGGGSYEQYF. The CDR3 bases are TGTGCCCGCAGTGATCAGGGCGGGGGGGGCTCCTACGAGCAGTACTTC.

CDR3 sequence (DNA): TGTGCCAGCAGCCAAGGGCTAGCGGGGATGCATGAGCAGTTCTTC. It encodes CASSQGLAGMHEQFF. This chain uses TRBV3-1 (or the pseudogene TRBV3-2) with TRBJ2-1, with 9 bases that match TRBD2. The CDR3 is made up of 15 amino acids. Trimming cost V 1 base and J 8 bases; bases outside gene matches: 6. CDR1 and CDR2 (germline): LGHDT, YNNKEL (reference sequence).

Regarding this clone: Mismatch with germline at one junction end may stem from a read error. The gene calls are TRBV24-1 and TRBJ1-1; the match to TRBD1 covers 10 bases. Germline CDR1 KGHDR, CDR2 SFDVKD. CDR3 size: 14 residues. The CDR3 reads CATSDRQGALGYVF. The CDR3 nucleotides read TGTGCCACCAGTGATCGACAGGGGGCGCTGGGTTATGTCTTT.

The chain carries TRBV30 and TRBJ2-2; a possible D gene is TRBD2 (6 bases). V lost 0 bases to trimming and J lost 8 bases, with 10 bases between them. Germline assignment: CDR1 GTSNPN and CDR2 SVGIG (reference sequence). This CDR3 has 13 amino acids. DNA of the CDR3: TGTGCCTGGAGTGTAATGCGGGATGGGGAGCTGTTTTTT. Translation: CAWSVMRDGELFF.

This chain connects TRBV5-4 to TRBJ1-2; D unclear. The V gene's germline CDR1 is SGHNT and CDR2 YYREEE (reference sequence). The V gene lost 2 bases and the J gene lost 3 bases, with 8 bases spanning the gap. The CDR3 consists of 13 residues. In DNA form, the CDR3 reads TGTGCCAGCAGCTTAGAAACGGACTATGGCTACACCTTC. Protein: CASSLETDYGYTF.

This chain joins TRBV3-1 (or the pseudogene TRBV3-2) and TRBJ1-2; D is unclear. CDR1 is LGHDT, CDR2 YNNKEL, per germline (reference sequence). The CDR3 sequence is 15 residues long. V was clipped by 1 base and J by 4 bases, with 13 bases between them. In DNA form, the CDR3 reads TGTGCCAGCAGCCAAGTCCGAGGAGCTGTCTATGGCTACACCTTC. Residues: CASSQVRGAVYGYTF.

The chain is built from TRBV12-3 or TRBV12-4 and TRBJ1-3; 7 nucleotides match TRBD1. V lost 2 bases, J lost 8 bases, and 3 bases stayed unmatched. The CDR3 consists of 13 residues. In DNA form, the CDR3 reads TGTGCCAGCAGTTTATTAACAGGGGACACCATATATTTT. It encodes CASSLLTGDTIYF.

The rearrangement joins TRBV9 to TRBJ1-4; no clear D gene. V shed 4 bases and J shed 5 bases, with 15 bases lying between them. The CDR3 contains 15 residues. Germline V gives CDR1 SGDLS, CDR2 YYNGEE. The chain's CDR3 is CASSPGTSRNEKLFF. The CDR3 bases are TGTGCCAGCAGCCCTGGAACCTCCAGGAATGAAAAACTGTTTTTT.